This record concerns one T cell receptor beta chain sequence. The sample originates from a study of shared clonotypes between healthy human individuals. Repertoires were generated with immunoSEQ multiplex PCR, while TCRdb's copy carries only in-frame clones and drops some. The sample lists hundreds of thousands of clones; around 97% were seen once. The investigators split CD4+ cells into a CD45RA+ naive subset and a CD45RA-negative memory subset. Specimen: naive CD4+ T cells sorted from blood. Regarding subset: CD45RA+ positively selected. The source of this sequence is a woman in her 30s in good health.

CDR3 in amino acids: CASSRRADNEKLFF. CDR3 nucleotides: TGCGCCAGCAGCCGCCGGGCCGATAATGAAAAACTGTTTTTT. The chain joins TRBV4-1 to TRBJ1-4; D unclear. Deletions cut 4 bases from V and 4 bases from J, with 10 bases between. The CDR3 contains 14 residues. Germline V gene sequence: CDR1 MGHRA, CDR2 YSYEKL.